These 28 T cell receptor beta chains originate from one sample sequenced in a study of blood T cell repertoires in COVID-19 (dated by TCRdb to the early 2020s). The library came from the immunoSEQ multiplex PCR assay. Not all clones reach the TCRdb copy of this immuneACCESS table, which keeps in-frame sequences only. Checked studies attribute under half of the gap to unresolved V genes and leave the rest unexplained. The sample profile shows about 360,000 clones; roughly 86% of them were found once. About 3% of the sample is taken by the ten largest. Sequenced sample: peripheral blood. These receptors all come from a human donor in a cohort sampled during active COVID-19.

The V gene is TRBV6-1, the J gene TRBJ1-5; no definite D call. The CDR3 sequence is 13 residues long. Germline V lookup: CDR1 MNHNS, CDR2 SASEGT. Trimming removed 2 bases at V and 5 bases at J, with 7 bases between. CDR3 sequence: CASSELTDQPQHF. The CDR3 nucleotides read TGTGCCAGCAGTGAACTCACGGATCAGCCCCAGCATTTT.

V gene TRBV6-2 or TRBV6-3 combines with J gene TRBJ1-1; TRBD1 matches at 7 bases. CDR1 is MNHEY, CDR2 SVGEGT, per germline. The V segment lost 5 bases and the J segment 4 bases; nucleotides outside the gene matches: 4. The CDR3 totals 13 residues. CDR3 loop: CASSDRVSTEAFF. In DNA form, the CDR3 reads TGTGCCAGCAGTGACAGGGTAAGCACTGAAGCTTTCTTT.

CDR3 sequence reads: CAISESRDPEAFF. As DNA, the CDR3 is TGTGCCATCAGTGAGTCCCGGGATCCTGAAGCTTTCTTT. The chain recombines TRBV10-3 with TRBJ1-1; D gene ambiguous. Trimming took off 0 bases at V and 6 bases at J, with 8 bases between the two ends. The CDR3 loop spans 13 amino acids. Germline CDR1 and CDR2: ENHRY and SYGVKD.

The rearrangement links TRBV30 to TRBJ2-7; D uncertain. Germline V lookup: CDR1 GTSNPN, CDR2 SVGIG (reference sequence). Deletions cut 0 bases from V and 1 base from J, with 7 bases between. The CDR3 covers 13 residues. In DNA, the CDR3 is TGTGCCTGGAGTGTAAGCACTTCCTACGAGCAGTACTTC. Its protein is CAWSVSTSYEQYF.

The rearrangement joins TRBV28 to TRBJ2-3; 11 nucleotides agree with TRBD2. CDR1 is MDHEN, CDR2 SYDVKM, per germline. J was trimmed by 0 bases and V by 3 bases; bases with no gene match: 5. CDR3 length equals 17 residues. The CDR3 DNA reads as TGTGCCAGCAGTTTGTTGGGACTAGCGGATAGCACAGATACGCAGTATTTT. This translates into CASSLLGLADSTDTQYF.

The chain joins TRBV19 to TRBJ2-2; 11 bases are shared with TRBD1. The V gene end was trimmed by 5 bases and the J gene end by 3 bases; junction bases not matched to a gene: 14. The CDR3 runs 19 residues. Germline V lookup: CDR1 LNHDA, CDR2 SQIVND (reference sequence). The CDR3 here is CASSQRLPGQGDDTGELFF. CDR3 bases: TGTGCCAGTAGTCAGAGGCTTCCGGGACAGGGGGATGACACCGGGGAGCTGTTTTTT.

V is TRBV12-3 or TRBV12-4 and J is TRBJ1-4, with D unclear. Trimming cost V 6 bases and J 1 base, with 6 bases left between them. This CDR3 is built from 13 residues. The CDR3 here is CASRRETNEKLFF. CDR3 DNA: TGTGCCAGCAGGAGGGAAACTAATGAAAAACTGTTTTTT.

The chain carries TRBV2 and TRBJ1-4, with a possible D match to TRBD1 (6 bases). CDR1 SNHLY and CDR2 FYNNEI come from the germline V gene. V gave up 0 bases and J gave up 6 bases, with 11 bases separating them. This CDR3 has 15 residues. The CDR3 nucleotides are TGTGCCAGCAGTGAAGCGGGGGGGCCCGATGAAAAACTGTTTTTT. Protein: CASSEAGGPDEKLFF. The complete variable domain, with remaining parts taken from reference TRBV2 and TRBJ1-4, reads EPEVTQTPSHQVTQMGQEVILRCVPISNHLYFYWYRQILGQKVEFLVSFYNNEISEKSEIFDDQFSVERPDGSNFTLKIRSTKLEDSAMYFCASSEAGGPDEKLFFGSGTQLSVL.

The table lists this clone with many counts. The chain recombines TRBV5-5 with TRBJ2-1; TRBD2 matches 8 bases. The CDR3 has 13 amino acids. The trim removed 2 bases at V and 7 bases at J, leaving 2 bases unmatched. Germline assignment: CDR1 SGHKS and CDR2 YYEKEE (reference sequence). CDR3 bases: TGTGCCAGCAGCTTCGGGACTAGGAATGAGCAGTTCTTC. Protein: CASSFGTRNEQFF.

The chain links TRBV3-1 (or the pseudogene TRBV3-2) to TRBJ1-4; 9 bases align to TRBD1. The CDR3 contains 14 residues. Germline lookup yields CDR1 LGHDT and CDR2 YNNKEL (reference sequence). V trimming: 4 bases; J trimming: 10 bases; junction bases outside the gene matches: 7. Here the CDR3 reads CASSRRTGVGKLFF. The CDR3 region has the DNA TGTGCCAGCAGCCGGAGGACAGGGGTCGGAAAACTGTTTTTT.

This chain connects TRBV9 to TRBJ2-7; TRBD1 aligns across 9 bases. CDR3 length: 15 amino acids. CDR1 and CDR2 from the germline V gene are SGDLS and YYNGEE. V shed 3 bases and J 7 bases; nucleotides not matched to a gene: 11. The CDR3 DNA reads TGTGCCAGCAGCGATACCGGGACAGGGCCGTCGGAGCAGTACTTC. This sequence encodes CASSDTGTGPSEQYF.

The chain combines TRBV5-1 with TRBJ2-6, with 8 positions matching TRBD1. Unmatched junction bases numbered 10, after V lost 7 bases and J lost 7 bases. This CDR3 spans 15 amino acids. Germline CDR1 and CDR2: SGHRS and YFSETQ. The CDR3 DNA sequence: TGCGCCAGCGGCGAAGCAGGGGGCGATGCCAACGTCCTGACTTTC. Amino acid sequence: CASGEAGGDANVLTF.

This clone was seen just once. This chain joins TRBV4-1 and TRBJ2-5, with D maybe TRBD1 (5 bases). Germline V gene lookup returns CDR1 MGHRA and CDR2 YSYEKL. The ends were cut back, 3 bases at V and 2 bases at J, with 13 bases in the middle. CDR3 length equals 15 residues. CDR3 loop: CASSHPDSLQETQYF. CDR3 DNA sequence: TGCGCCAGCAGCCATCCAGACAGCTTACAAGAGACCCAGTACTTC.

The CDR3 is CASSYRGGQETQYF. The CDR3 bases are TGTGCCAGCAGTTACAGGGGGGGGCAAGAGACCCAGTACTTC. This chain uses TRBV6-5 with TRBJ2-5; D perhaps matches TRBD2 (7 bases). In germline, CDR1 is MNHEY, CDR2 SVGAGI. This CDR3 has 14 residues. Trimming removed 2 bases from V and 2 bases from J, with 9 bases in between.

This chain joins TRBV7-9 and TRBJ2-7, with 7 bases matching TRBD1. V was clipped by 3 bases and J by 2 bases; unmatched bases: 7. Germline assignment: CDR1 SEHNR and CDR2 FQNEAQ (reference sequence). CDR3 size: 15 residues. For the CDR3, the DNA is TGTGCCAGCAGCTTTTCGGGACAGATAACCTACGAGCAGTACTTC. Protein: CASSFSGQITYEQYF.

The genes are TRBV19 and TRBJ1-6; 8 bases are shared with TRBD1. The CDR3 is 14 residues long. Germline V lookup: CDR1 LNHDA, CDR2 SQIVND (reference sequence). V lost 7 bases and J lost 7; bases outside the gene matches: 6. The CDR3 is CASNPTGDNSPLHF. Here the CDR3 DNA reads TGTGCCAGTAACCCGACAGGGGACAATTCACCCCTCCACTTT.

J is TRBJ2-1 and V is TRBV20-1, with 9 bases fitting TRBD2. Germline values: CDR1 DFQATT, CDR2 SNEGSKA (reference sequence). The CDR3 runs to 15 residues. Trimming took 3 bases from V and 6 from J; bases not matched to a gene: 9. The CDR3 DNA sequence: TGCAGTGCTAGTAGGGGCCTAGCGGGGTCCAATGAGCAGTTCTTC. Its protein product is CSASRGLAGSNEQFF.

The CDR3 DNA reads as TGTGCCAGCAGCTTGTGGGCTAGCAATCAGCCCCAGCATTTT. Its protein is CASSLWASNQPQHF. The chain combines TRBV5-4 with TRBJ1-5; D is ambiguous. Germline V gene sequence: CDR1 SGHNT, CDR2 YYREEE (reference sequence). CDR3 size: 14 residues. The V end was cut by 1 base, the J end by 0 bases, with 5 bases between.

The genes are TRBV25-1 and TRBJ2-3, with 7 bases that match TRBD2. The CDR3 loop spans 17 amino acids. Unmatched junction bases numbered 12, after V lost 1 base and J lost 5 bases. Germline values: CDR1 MGHDK, CDR2 SYGVNS. The CDR3 loop is CASSEWGRRELVDTQYF. CDR3 DNA sequence: TGTGCCAGCAGTGAATGGGGTAGGCGGGAGTTAGTAGATACGCAGTATTTT.

The chain is built from TRBV19 and TRBJ2-7; TRBD1 agrees at 7 bases. V lost 1 base and J lost 3; bases outside the gene matches: 3. The CDR3 is made up of 14 amino acids. Germline loops: CDR1 LNHDA, CDR2 SQIVND (reference sequence). The DNA of the CDR3 is TGTGCCAGTAGTATAGCGTGGACAGGCTACGAGCAGTACTTC. This sequence encodes CASSIAWTGYEQYF.

This rearrangement joins TRBV4-1 to TRBJ2-5; TRBD2 is a possible D gene (6 bases). The CDR3 length is 18 residues. Looked up from germline, CDR1 is MGHRA and CDR2 is YSYEKL. Trimming cost V 3 bases and J 0 bases, with 20 bases left between them. DNA for the CDR3: TGCGCCAGCAGCCAGACACGAGGGGCGGGAAAGTACCAAGAGACCCAGTACTTC. Its protein product is CASSQTRGAGKYQETQYF.

V and J are TRBV5-4 and TRBJ2-1; 7 bases fit TRBD2. The trim removed 4 bases at V and 6 bases at J, leaving 10 bases unmatched. Germline V lookup: CDR1 SGHNT, CDR2 YYREEE (reference sequence). The CDR3 is 15 residues long. The DNA for the CDR3 is TGTGCCAGCAGCGTAGCGGGCCCTCCGAGCAATGAGCAGTTCTTC. This encodes CASSVAGPPSNEQFF. The whole variable domain, filled in from reference TRBV5-4 and TRBJ2-1, reads ETGVTQSPTHLIKTRGQQVTLRCSSQSGHNTVSWYQQALGQGPQFIFQYYREEENGRGNFPPRFSGLQFPNYSSELNVNALELDDSALYLCASSVAGPPSNEQFFGPGTRLTVL.

The rearrangement links TRBV28 to TRBJ1-1; 10 bases map to TRBD1. This CDR3 region has 19 residues. Germline lookup yields CDR1 MDHEN and CDR2 SYDVKM. The V and J ends lost 5 bases and 1 base, in that order; junction bases with no gene match: 16. Here the CDR3 reads CASSRSDRGRAVWNTEAFF. The CDR3 region has the DNA TGTGCCAGCAGTCGGTCTGACAGGGGGCGTGCAGTGTGGAACACTGAAGCTTTCTTT.

The chain links TRBV20-1 to TRBJ2-5, with D tentatively TRBD1 (5 bases). The CDR3 is 11 residues long. CDR1 is DFQATT, CDR2 SNEGSKA, per germline (reference sequence). V was trimmed by 3 bases and J by 5 bases, leaving 7 bases between them. CDR3 sequence: CSARNRETQYF. The CDR3 DNA is TGCAGTGCTAGGAACAGGGAGACCCAGTACTTC.

The chain uses TRBV7-2 and TRBJ2-1, with D possibly TRBD2 on 6 matching bases. Trimming stripped 11 bases from V and 0 bases from J, with 26 bases between. Germline V CDR1 and CDR2: SGHTA, FQGNSA. The CDR3 covers 18 residues. CDR3: CALAAGKAWVSSYNEQFF. CDR3 coding DNA: TGTGCCTTAGCGGCGGGAAAAGCTTGGGTAAGCTCCTACAATGAGCAGTTCTTC.

The rearrangement links TRBV3-1 (or the pseudogene TRBV3-2) to TRBJ1-2; possible D gene TRBD1, 5 bases. V dropped 3 bases and J dropped 6 bases, with 26 bases sitting between them. The CDR3 length is 18 residues. Per germline, CDR1 LGHDT and CDR2 YNNKEL (reference sequence). The CDR3: CASSHIESDGTSSDGYTF. As DNA, the CDR3 is TGTGCCAGCAGCCACATCGAGAGTGACGGGACTAGCTCAGATGGCTACACCTTC.

This chain links TRBV15 with TRBJ1-3; no clear D. With 4 bases removed from V and 8 bases from J, the gap between germline ends came to 21 bases. Per germline, CDR1 LNHNV and CDR2 YYDKDF (reference sequence). The CDR3 contains 16 residues. CDR3 sequence: CATSISAGGSGYTIYF. CDR3 in DNA: TGTGCCACCAGCATTTCTGCCGGAGGGAGCGGGTACACCATATATTTT.

This clone was counted only a few times. The chain recombines TRBV30 with TRBJ1-6, with 7 positions matching TRBD1. CDR3 length: 15 residues. The ends lost 0 bases at V and 7 bases at J; junction bases unmatched: 6. Germline loops: CDR1 GTSNPN, CDR2 SVGIG (reference sequence). In DNA, the CDR3 is TGTGCCTGGAGTGTGGTACTCAGGGGGAATTCACCCCTCCACTTT. As protein: CAWSVVLRGNSPLHF. The full variable domain, with the rest looked up from reference TRBV30 and TRBJ1-6, is SQTIHQWPATLVQPVGSPLSLECTVEGTSNPNLYWYRQAAGRGLQLLFYSVGIGQISSEVPQNLSASRPQDRQFILSSKKLLLSDSGFYLCAWSVVLRGNSPLHFGNGTRLTVT.